This T cell receptor (beta chain) was captured by sequencing in a study of breast tumors, draining lymph nodes, adjacent tissues. Germline CDR1 and CDR2: MDHEN and SYDVKM. The CDR3 loop spans 16 amino acids. With 6 bases removed from V and 6 bases from J, the gap between germline ends came to 21 bases. The lymph nodes were axillary draining lymph nodes from breast cancer patients. The study, taken as a whole, reports: Most tumor T cells seemingly derive from lymph node, then expand in tumor. Tumor TCR diversity was below lymph nodes but above nontumor tissue.

Worth noting for this clonotype: Its target is not known.

Each CDR3 protein is one row after TCRdb ran MiXCR on the multiplex PCR reads. The sample lists roughly 130,000 distinct CDR3 sequences, 15% to 20% seen once, with approximately 3.5% in the top ten. Sequencing was done on a sample of axillary lymph node tissue. The clonotype comes from a female donor with breast cancer. Some clones in this sample may be carry-over from other donors' samples. The genes are TRBV28 and TRBJ1-5; tentative D call: TRBD1 (5 bases). In nucleotides, the CDR3 is TGTGCCAGCAGCCCTACGGGGGGGGGGATGAGTCAGCCCCAGCATTTT. Amino acid sequence: CASSPTGGGMSQPQHF. Complete variable domain (other parts from reference TRBV28 and TRBJ1-5): DVKVTQSSRYLVKRTGEKVFLECVQDMDHENMFWYRQDPGLGLRLIYFSYDVKMKEKGDIPEGYSVSREKKERFSLILESASTNQTSMYLCASSPTGGGMSQPQHFGDGTRLSIL.